One sample yielded the 12 T cell receptor beta chains listed below, sequenced in a study of CD8 T cells in ankylosing spondylitis. TCRdb re-called the 5' RACE reads with MiXCR, one entry per CDR3 protein. The profile shows about 140,000 distinct CDR3 sequences, about 8% of them singletons. Sequencing used synovial fluid, either unsorted or a sorted T cell fraction (not recorded which). The receptors come from a male donor with ankylosing spondylitis.

V gene TRBV5-1 combines with J gene TRBJ2-2; TRBD1 might be the D (6 bases). Trimming took off 2 bases at V and 4 bases at J, with 12 bases between the two ends. Germline CDR1 is SGHRS and CDR2 is YFSETQ. This CDR3 comprises 15 residues. CDR3 DNA: TGCGCCAGCAGCTTTACAGGGAGTGCCACCGGGGAGCTGTTTTTT. The encoded protein is CASSFTGSATGELFF.

The V gene is TRBV10-3, the J gene TRBJ1-1; D gene ambiguous. V was trimmed by 0 bases and J by 0 bases, leaving 8 bases between them. The germline V gene has CDR1 ENHRY and CDR2 SYGVKD. This CDR3 is built from 15 residues. The DNA of the CDR3 is TGTGCCATCAGTGAGTCACAGACGATGAACACTGAAGCTTTCTTT. It is translated as CAISESQTMNTEAFF.

The V and J genes are TRBV20-1 and TRBJ2-6; D is ambiguous. The CDR3 has 17 residues. Trimming pared 0 bases from V and 0 bases from J, leaving 12 bases between. Germline V CDR1 and CDR2: DFQATT, SNEGSKA (reference sequence). This CDR3 is CSARDNLAYSGANVLTF. The CDR3 region has the DNA TGCAGTGCTAGAGATAATTTGGCTTACTCTGGGGCCAACGTCCTGACTTTC.

This clonotype showed up just a few times. The J gene is TRBJ2-1, the V gene TRBV15; possibly TRBD1 for D (6 bases). Germline assignment: CDR1 LNHNV and CDR2 YYDKDF (reference sequence). The V end was cut by 3 bases, the J end by 9 bases, with 21 bases between. This CDR3 is built from 16 residues. The CDR3 DNA sequence: TGTGCCACCAGCAGGATACTACAGGGTAGCCATGTTGAGCAGTTCTTC. Translating gives CATSRILQGSHVEQFF.

This clonotype has a handful of counts. The chain couples TRBV4-3 to TRBJ1-1, with D possibly TRBD1 on 5 matching bases. Germline V gene data show CDR1 as LGHNA and CDR2 as YSLEER. V shed 4 bases and J shed 0 bases, with 18 bases lying between them. This CDR3 has 17 amino acids. The CDR3 sequence: CASSPQRGGNVNTEAFF. The CDR3 nucleotides are TGCGCCAGCAGCCCGCAAAGGGGTGGAAATGTGAACACTGAAGCTTTCTTT.

In its sample, this clonotype was seen many times. The chain links TRBV9 to TRBJ2-3; 8 bases are a match to TRBD2. This CDR3 contains 17 residues. The V segment lost 0 bases and the J segment 4 bases; nucleotides outside the gene matches: 10. CDR1 and CDR2 from the germline V gene are SGDLS and YYNGEE. DNA for the CDR3: TGTGCCAGCAGCGTAGAGGCGGGAGGTACTCTCTCAGATACGCAGTATTTT. As protein: CASSVEAGGTLSDTQYF.

This clonotype was counted a few times. The V call is TRBV7-9, the J call TRBJ2-2; D gene ambiguous. The V end lost 5 bases, the J end lost 2 bases, and 9 bases lay between the germline ends. Germline V lookup: CDR1 SEHNR, CDR2 FQNEAQ (reference sequence). This CDR3 spans 14 amino acids. The CDR3 DNA reads as TGTGCCAGCAGCCTTGTGGATAACACCGGGGAGCTGTTTTTT. This sequence encodes CASSLVDNTGELFF.

The J gene is TRBJ2-7, the V gene TRBV20-1; 7 bases align to TRBD2. The CDR3 is 12 amino acids. The V and J ends lost 3 bases and 4 bases, in that order; junction bases with no gene match: 3. Looked up from germline, CDR1 is DFQATT and CDR2 is SNEGSKA (reference sequence). In nucleotides, the CDR3 is TGCAGTGCTAGCGGGGGAGGGTACGAGCAGTACTTC. Translated, it gives CSASGGGYEQYF.

In this sample, this clonotype turned up many times. The chain combines TRBV5-1 with TRBJ2-6; D unclear. The ends were cut back, 5 bases at V and 1 base at J, with 7 bases in the middle. The V gene's germline CDR1 is SGHRS and CDR2 YFSETQ. The CDR3 covers 14 residues. CDR3 coding DNA: TGCGCCAGCAGGGACCTATCTGGGGCCAACGTCCTGACTTTC. Its translation is CASRDLSGANVLTF.

This clonotype was found many times. The chain joins TRBV10-1 to TRBJ2-1; 10 bases are shared with TRBD2. Germline CDR1 is WNHNN and CDR2 is SYGVQD (reference sequence). This CDR3 is 14 amino acids long. The trim removed 4 bases at V and 5 bases at J, leaving 2 bases unmatched. In DNA form, the CDR3 reads TGCGCCAGCAGTGTCCTAGCGGGAGACAATGAGCAGTTCTTC. Protein product: CASSVLAGDNEQFF.

This rearrangement joins TRBV7-2 to TRBJ2-1; a weak D match, TRBD1 (5 bases). Trimming removed 4 bases at V and 0 bases at J, with 7 bases between. The germline V gene encodes CDR1 SGHTA and CDR2 FQGNSA. The CDR3 is 14 amino acids. CDR3 coding DNA: TGTGCCAGCAGCTCCGACAGCTCCTACAATGAGCAGTTCTTC. Translation: CASSSDSSYNEQFF.

This clonotype was picked up many times. CDR3: CASSLAGTSFPQYF. The DNA of the CDR3 is TGTGCCAGCAGCTTGGCCGGGACTAGCTTTCCCCAGTACTTC. The chain joins TRBV5-6 to TRBJ2-5, with 9 positions matching TRBD2. The J segment lost 9 bases and the V segment lost 0 bases, leaving 6 bases of the junction unmatched. CDR3 length: 14 residues. Germline V gene sequence: CDR1 SGHDT, CDR2 YYEEEE.